This TCR beta chain came from a study of T cells in Graves' hyperthyroidism and ophthalmopathy. About the study: Peripheral blood draws took place at initial diagnosis, ahead of any treatment.

The TCR beta CDR3 regions underwent amplification using RNA transcripts as the source. Primed by the HTBI set, a first-round RT-PCR was run on the TCR CDR3. TCRdb analysed the multiplex PCR reads with MiXCR anew, one entry per CDR3 protein. The sample includes 95,000 to 110,000 distinct CDR3 sequences, approximately 16% seen only once; the top ten take 42%. The sample holds many counts of this clonotype. V shed 6 bases and J 2 bases; nucleotides not matched to a gene: 6. Germline V gene data show CDR1 as ENHRY and CDR2 as SYGVKD. The CDR3 totals 15 residues. V and J are TRBV10-3 and TRBJ2-2, with 7 bases identical to TRBD1. The sample was blood. The clonotype was recovered from a woman aged 50 to 65 with Graves' hyperthyroidism. The CDR3 nucleotides are TGTGCCATCAGGACCGGGACAGACAACACCGGGGAGCTGTTTTTT. This sequence encodes CAIRTGTDNTGELFF.